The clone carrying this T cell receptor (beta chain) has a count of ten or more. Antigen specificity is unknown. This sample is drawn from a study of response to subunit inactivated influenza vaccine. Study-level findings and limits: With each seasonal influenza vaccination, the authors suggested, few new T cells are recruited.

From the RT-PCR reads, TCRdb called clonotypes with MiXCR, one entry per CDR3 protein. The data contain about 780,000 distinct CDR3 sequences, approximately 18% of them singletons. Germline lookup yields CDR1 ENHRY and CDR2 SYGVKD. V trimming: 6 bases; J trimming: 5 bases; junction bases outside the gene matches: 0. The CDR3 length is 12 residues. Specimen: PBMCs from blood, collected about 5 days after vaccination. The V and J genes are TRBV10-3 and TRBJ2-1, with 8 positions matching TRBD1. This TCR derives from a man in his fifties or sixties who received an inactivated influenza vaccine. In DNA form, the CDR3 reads TGTGCCATCAGGACAGGGGACAATGAGCAGTTCTTC. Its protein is CAIRTGDNEQFF.